This TCR beta chain came from a study of CD8 T cells in Susac syndrome. This CDR3 comprises 14 residues. J lost 7 bases, V lost 6 bases, and 7 bases had no gene match. Peripheral blood CD8+ and CD4+ T cells were profiled by TCR beta sequencing. Relapsing-remitting disease, either stable or active, was present in the multiple sclerosis controls, who were treatment-naive patients. CD8+ and CD4+ T cells were negatively isolated; TEMRA cells were FACS-enriched. A quantity of about 0.5 to 1 ug RNA underwent reverse transcription using random hexamers. The method of amplification for TCR beta CDR3 was immunoSEQ multiplex PCR, covering 54 Vbeta and 13 Jbeta. A single record per CDR3 protein comes from TCRdb applying MiXCR to the immunoSEQ multiplex PCR reads. The table includes 140,000 or so distinct CDR3 sequences, about 95% detected once.

The chain couples TRBV12-3 or TRBV12-4 to TRBJ2-7, with 12 bases fitting TRBD2. The source is a human donor with multiple sclerosis. Sequenced: CD4+ T cells from PBMCs. The DNA of the CDR3 is TGTGCCAGCAGCGTCGGGACTAGCGGGTATGAGCAGTACTTC. As protein: CASSVGTSGYEQYF.